Listed below are T cell receptor beta chains from one sample, sequenced in a study of OX40 agonist ivuxolimab in advanced cancers. The repertoire was sequenced with immunoSEQ multiplex PCR; TCRdb's copy has only in-frame clones and lacks some. Of more than 70,000 clones in the sample, over 75% were seen once. The specimen was CD4+ or CD8+ T cells sorted from blood, collected in a trial of the OX40 agonist ivuxolimab. The receptors derive from an adult with an advanced solid tumor such as melanoma, head and neck, liver or kidney cancer. Each CDR3 is given with its conserved first and last residue. The D gene is left open where the match is weak. Clone sizes are given selectively: once, few, many, or a class where the clone is expanded.

size	J	V	D	CDR3	DNA
NA	TRBJ1-2	TRBV6-5	NA	CASSYSPVNYGYTF	TGTGCCAGCAGTTACTCGCCCGTTAACTATGGCTACACCTTC
NA	TRBJ1-5	TRBV7-2	NA	CASSLDQEQPQHF	TGTGCCAGCAGCTTAGATCAGGAGCAGCCCCAGCATTTT
NA	TRBJ1-6	TRBV28	NA	CASNIVQIPPLHF	TGTGCCAGCAACATAGTACAGATCCCACCCCTCCACTTT
few	TRBJ2-4	TRBV7-9	NA	CASSFGGAKNIQYF	TGTGCCAGCAGCTTCGGAGGGGCCAAAAACATTCAGTACTTC
NA	TRBJ2-3	TRBV6-5	NA	CASSHLRGGTDTQYF	TGTGCCAGCAGTCATTTGCGGGGCGGCACAGATACGCAGTATTTT
NA	TRBJ1-1	TRBV5-8	NA	CASSLRRNTEAFF	TGTGCCAGCAGCTTGAGGAGGAACACTGAAGCTTTCTTT
NA	TRBJ1-1	TRBV30	NA	CAWRTLGQGKYEAFF	TGTGCCTGGAGAACCCTGGGGCAGGGAAAGTATGAAGCTTTCTTT
NA	TRBJ2-1	TRBV4-2	TRBD2	CASSRGLAGVEYNEQFF	TGTGCCAGCAGCCGCGGACTAGCGGGGGTTGAATACAATGAGCAGTTCTTC
once	TRBJ2-5	TRBV14	NA	CASSPTRRETQYF	TGTGCCAGCAGCCCGACTCGCCGAGAGACCCAGTACTTC
NA	TRBJ2-2	TRBV5-1	NA	CASSPTGTTSTGELFF	TGCGCCAGCAGCCCGACCGGGACAACCAGCACCGGGGAGCTGTTTTTT
NA	TRBJ2-2	TRBV7-6	NA	CASRRDRNTGELFF	TGTGCCAGCAGACGAGACAGAAACACCGGGGAGCTGTTTTTT
NA	TRBJ1-2	TRBV29-1	NA	CSVYGDTSNYGYTF	TGCAGCGTTTATGGGGACACTTCTAACTATGGCTACACCTTC
once	TRBJ2-7	TRBV28	TRBD1	CASSFGDRVYEQYF	TGTGCCAGCAGTTTTGGGGACAGGGTCTACGAGCAGTACTTC
NA	TRBJ2-7	TRBV6-6	TRBD1	CASKSGQGYEQYF	TGTGCCAGCAAGTCGGGACAGGGCTACGAGCAGTACTTC
NA	TRBJ2-7	TRBV6-6	TRBD1	CASSSGTGYYEQYF	TGTGCCAGCAGTTCCGGGACAGGGTATTACGAGCAGTACTTC
NA	TRBJ2-3	TRBV7-2	TRBD2	CASSLAARGGTDTQYF	TGTGCCAGCAGCTTAGCCGCGCGGGGGGGCACAGATACGCAGTATTTT
NA	TRBJ2-1	TRBV30	TRBD2	CAWSGLAGMNEQFF	TGTGCCTGGAGTGGACTAGCGGGAATGAATGAGCAGTTCTTC
NA	TRBJ1-1	TRBV18	NA	CASSPQLSENTEAFF	TGTGCCAGCTCACCACAGCTCAGTGAGAACACTGAAGCTTTCTTT
once	TRBJ1-4	TRBV7-2	TRBD1	CASSQDRANEKLFF	TGTGCCAGCAGCCAGGACAGGGCCAATGAAAAACTGTTTTTT
NA	TRBJ2-7	TRBV11-3	NA	CASSPGQLYEQYF	TGTGCCAGCAGCCCGGGACAACTATACGAGCAGTACTTC
few	TRBJ2-4	TRBV28	NA	CASMDEGKNIQYF	TGTGCCAGCATGGATGAGGGCAAAAACATTCAGTACTTC
NA	TRBJ1-2	TRBV7-9	TRBD1	CASSLEAGGDGYTF	TGTGCCAGCAGCTTAGAGGCAGGGGGCGATGGCTACACCTTC
once	TRBJ2-3	TRBV10-1	NA	CASLSTGPSTDTQYF	TGCGCCAGCCTGTCAACGGGCCCTTCCACAGATACGCAGTATTTT
NA	TRBJ1-2	TRBV5-1	TRBD1	CASSGTGWGGDGYTF	TGCGCCAGCAGCGGGACAGGGTGGGGCGGTGATGGCTACACCTTC
NA	TRBJ2-7	TRBV7-8	TRBD1	CASSFYRGTDYEQYF	TGTGCCAGCAGCTTTTACAGGGGGACCGACTACGAGCAGTACTTC
NA	TRBJ1-1	TRBV5-5	TRBD1	CASSPRSGGQWTEAFF	TGTGCCAGCAGCCCCCGGTCAGGGGGCCAGTGGACTGAAGCTTTCTTT